Following are 21 T cell receptor beta chains from one sample sequenced in a study of cytomegalovirus exposure and HLA in healthy donors. Data came from immunoSEQ multiplex PCR; TCRdb stores just in-frame clones and leaves some out. Of over 150,000 clones in the sample, just under 90% were seen once. The sequenced sample consisted of PBMCs. The origin of the receptors is a woman younger than 35 in good health and CMV-seropositive.

The chain recombines TRBV29-1 with TRBJ1-1; D not resolved. Germline CDR1 and CDR2: SQVTM and ANQGSEA. Trimming removed 0 bases at V and 4 bases at J, with 9 bases between. This CDR3 contains 13 residues. CDR3 in DNA: TGCAGCGTTGAAGAAACCGGGGTCACTGAAGCTTTCTTT. This encodes CSVEETGVTEAFF. Looking up the rest from reference TRBV29-1 and TRBJ1-1 gives the full variable domain: SAVISQKPSRDICQRGTSLTIQCQVDSQVTMMFWYRQQPGQSLTLIATANQGSEATYESGFVIDKFPISRPNLTFSTLTVSNMSPEDSSIYLCSVEETGVTEAFFGQGTRLTVV.

The chain recombines TRBV29-1 with TRBJ2-2; D unclear. Germline lookup yields CDR1 SQVTM and CDR2 ANQGSEA. V dropped 6 bases and J dropped 7 bases, with 9 bases sitting between them. This CDR3 is built from 11 residues. CDR3 region: CSVLFRGELFF. CDR3 nucleotides: TGCAGCGTACTCTTTCGCGGGGAGCTGTTTTTT.

This chain uses TRBV11-3 with TRBJ1-1; maybe TRBD1 (5 bases). Looked up from germline, CDR1 is SGHNT and CDR2 is YENEEA. With 6 bases removed from V and 5 bases from J, the gap between germline ends came to 16 bases. The CDR3 has 14 residues. DNA of the CDR3: TGTGCCAGCAGGCCCCGGGCAGGGTGGACTGAAGCTTTCTTT. Amino acid sequence: CASRPRAGWTEAFF.

Note on this clone: This sample includes further DNA sequences coding for the same CDR3. The chain employs TRBV9 and TRBJ1-3, with no clear D. V lost 0 bases to trimming and J lost 1 base, with 5 bases between them. This CDR3 contains 14 residues. CDR1 and CDR2 (germline): SGDLS, YYNGEE. In DNA, the CDR3 is TGTGCCAGCAGCGTAGCGGGGTCTGGAAACACCATATATTTT. Its protein is CASSVAGSGNTIYF.

The genes are TRBV7-2 and TRBJ1-5; D might be TRBD1 (6 bases). CDR1 is SGHTA, CDR2 FQGNSA, per germline. The CDR3 spans 14 residues. V was shortened by 3 bases and J by 10 bases, with 16 bases between the two germline ends. DNA for the CDR3: TGTGCCAGCAGCTTCACACAGGGCCCGTATCCCCAGCATTTT. Translating gives CASSFTQGPYPQHF.

This chain uses TRBV4-3 with TRBJ2-7; D gene uncertain. Germline V gene lookup returns CDR1 LGHNA and CDR2 YSLEER. Trimming stripped 0 bases from V and 4 bases from J, with 13 bases between. CDR3 length: 15 residues. CDR3 loop: CASSQDVYYLYEQYF. The CDR3 DNA is TGCGCCAGCAGCCAAGATGTCTACTACTTATACGAGCAGTACTTC.

The chain carries TRBV19 and TRBJ2-7, with TRBD1 matching 8 bases. V shed 7 bases and J 5 bases; nucleotides not matched to a gene: 4. CDR1 is LNHDA and CDR2 is SQIVND in the germline V gene (reference sequence). The CDR3 is 12 amino acids. For the CDR3, the DNA is TGTGCCAGTACCGACAGGGGAGACGAGCAGTACTTC. Its protein product is CASTDRGDEQYF.

The rearrangement links TRBV5-1 to TRBJ1-2, with D maybe TRBD1 (5 bases). V lost 0 bases, J lost 3 bases, and 9 bases lay in between. The V gene's germline CDR1 is SGHRS and CDR2 YFSETQ. This CDR3 spans 14 amino acids. CDR3 sequence (DNA): TGCGCCAGCAGCTTGGCAGGGTTCGACTATGGCTACACCTTC. It encodes CASSLAGFDYGYTF.

This clone was counted a single time. This chain joins TRBV7-2 and TRBJ2-7, with 7 bases aligning to TRBD2. This CDR3 is built from 14 residues. With V trimmed by 3 bases and J by 0 bases, 2 bases remained unmatched. Germline loops: CDR1 SGHTA, CDR2 FQGNSA. The CDR3 DNA reads TGTGCCAGCAGCTTGGAGCGGGACTCCTACGAGCAGTACTTC. Translation: CASSLERDSYEQYF.

This rearrangement joins TRBV30 to TRBJ2-5, with a possible D match to TRBD2 (6 bases). The CDR3 runs to 16 residues. The V end was cut by 2 bases, the J end by 2 bases, with 18 bases between. The germline gives CDR1 GTSNPN, CDR2 SVGIG (reference sequence). CDR3 in amino acids: CAWSNSFGTYQETQYF. The CDR3 nucleotides are TGTGCCTGGAGTAACAGCTTCGGGACTTATCAAGAGACCCAGTACTTC.

This clone has only one observation. V and J are TRBV6-5 and TRBJ2-7; TRBD2 aligns across 8 bases. The CDR3 spans 14 residues. The V and J ends lost 8 bases and 2 bases, in that order; junction bases with no gene match: 8. Germline assignment: CDR1 MNHEY and CDR2 SVGAGI. CDR3 amino acids: CASGEAGGTYEQYF. Written as DNA, the CDR3 is TGTGCCAGCGGCGAGGCGGGAGGAACCTACGAGCAGTACTTC.

The chain is built from TRBV4-3 and TRBJ2-7; D is possibly TRBD2 (6 bases). CDR3 size: 14 residues. Trimming took 1 base from V and 1 from J, leaving 8 bases between them. Germline V gene data show CDR1 as LGHNA and CDR2 as YSLEER. The CDR3 DNA follows: TGCGCCAGCAGCCAAGTCGGGGGATCCTACGAGCAGTACTTC. Amino acid sequence: CASSQVGGSYEQYF.

This chain links TRBV15 with TRBJ2-1; 10 positions agree with TRBD2. Trimming took 1 base from V and 1 from J; bases not matched to a gene: 4. The V gene's germline CDR1 is LNHNV and CDR2 YYDKDF (reference sequence). The CDR3 is made up of 17 amino acids. CDR3 DNA sequence: TGTGCCACCAGCAGAGGGCAACTAGCGGGATCCTACAATGAGCAGTTCTTC. It translates to CATSRGQLAGSYNEQFF.

CDR3 sequence (DNA): TGTGCCAGCAGTTTTTTGCAGGGGGCCACCGGGGAGCTGTTTTTT. Translated, it gives CASSFLQGATGELFF. The rearrangement uses TRBV27 and TRBJ2-2, with TRBD1 matching 8 bases. The CDR3 extends over 15 amino acids. The V gene end was trimmed by 3 bases and the J gene end by 4 bases; junction bases not matched to a gene: 4. Looked up from germline, CDR1 is MNHEY and CDR2 is SMNVEV (reference sequence).

This chain links TRBV6-4 with TRBJ1-5; 7 bases fit TRBD1. V lost 3 bases, J lost 3 bases, and 5 bases stayed unmatched. Germline V gives CDR1 MRHNA, CDR2 SNTAGT. The CDR3 has 15 amino acids. This CDR3 reads CASSEYRGHNQPQHF. The CDR3 DNA is TGTGCCAGCAGTGAGTACAGGGGTCACAATCAGCCCCAGCATTTT.

The chain uses TRBV7-8 and TRBJ1-2; the D gene is possibly TRBD1 (6 bases). Trimming took off 3 bases at V and 1 base at J, with 15 bases between the two ends. Germline loops: CDR1 SGHVS, CDR2 FQNEAQ. This CDR3 region has 16 residues. This chain's CDR3 is CASSLTRGQHNYGYTF. Here the CDR3 DNA reads TGTGCCAGCAGCTTGACCAGGGGCCAACATAACTATGGCTACACCTTC. The full variable domain, with the rest looked up from reference TRBV7-8 and TRBJ1-2, is GAGVSQSPRYKVAKRGQDVALRCDPISGHVSLFWYQQALGQGPEFLTYFQNEAQLDKSGLPSDRFFAERPEGSVSTLKIQRTQQEDSAVYLCASSLTRGQHNYGYTFGSGTRLTVV.

This chain joins TRBV4-1 and TRBJ2-7; D might be TRBD2 (5 bases). Trimming shortened V by 3 bases and J by 2 bases, and 8 bases separated the two germline ends. The CDR3 extends over 13 amino acids. CDR1 is MGHRA, CDR2 YSYEKL, per germline. CDR3 nucleotides: TGCGCCAGCAGCCACCCGGGAACCTACGAGCAGTACTTC. Its translation is CASSHPGTYEQYF.

This chain connects TRBV28 to TRBJ1-5; no clear D gene. Germline V lookup: CDR1 MDHEN, CDR2 SYDVKM. This CDR3 spans 15 amino acids. The germline V and J ends were trimmed by 2 bases and 11 bases, with 19 bases remaining between them. The DNA of the CDR3 is TGTGCCAGCAGTTTAGCGGGGAGCCGTTTAATGGCCCAGCATTTT. Translation gives CASSLAGSRLMAQHF. Full variable domain (outside the CDR3, taken from reference TRBV28 and TRBJ1-5): DVKVTQSSRYLVKRTGEKVFLECVQDMDHENMFWYRQDPGLGLRLIYFSYDVKMKEKGDIPEGYSVSREKKERFSLILESASTNQTSMYLCASSLAGSRLMAQHFGDGTRLSIL.

This chain uses TRBV4-2 with TRBJ1-1, with D maybe TRBD1 (6 bases). Trimming cost V 1 base and J 8 bases, with 14 bases left between them. CDR3 length: 14 amino acids. Germline V gene data show CDR1 as LGHNA and CDR2 as YNFKEQ. The CDR3 protein is CASSQVGRGGEAFF. The CDR3 nucleotides are TGTGCCAGCAGCCAAGTTGGCAGAGGGGGAGAAGCTTTCTTT.

V is TRBV9 and J is TRBJ2-5, with 14 bases fitting TRBD2. There are 18 residues in the CDR3. The V and J ends lost 3 bases and 2 bases, in that order; junction bases with no gene match: 9. The V gene's germline CDR1 is SGDLS and CDR2 YYNGEE. CDR3 region: CASSAMTSGRAGQETQYF. The CDR3 coding sequence is TGTGCCAGCAGCGCCATGACTAGCGGGAGGGCCGGGCAAGAGACCCAGTACTTC.

This clone was detected only a few times. J is TRBJ2-1 and V is TRBV29-1, with 14 bases aligning to TRBD2. This CDR3 comprises 15 residues. The V segment lost 1 base and the J segment 7 bases; nucleotides outside the gene matches: 3. Looked up from germline, CDR1 is SQVTM and CDR2 is ANQGSEA. In DNA form, the CDR3 reads TGCAGCGTTGAAGTCGGGACTAGCGGGAGTAATGAGCAGTTCTTC. This translates into CSVEVGTSGSNEQFF.